Ten or more counts support the clone carrying this T cell receptor (beta chain). The data are from a study of low-dose radiotherapy and immunotherapy resistance in tumors. Study details: Cohort 1 received 0.5 Gy per fraction every 2 weeks, totaling 6.5 Gy. One day prior to radiation and immunotherapy, intravenous cyclophosphamide at 200 mg/m2 was given, repeated every two weeks.

This sample's time point: after trial treatment. Treatment described: LDRT plus nivolumab, ipilimumab, low-dose cyclophosphamide and aspirin (RACIN trial). First-strand cDNA relied on TRAV- and TRBV-specific primers spanning alpha and beta chains. Both a constant-region primer and a V-primer adapter served to amplify TCRs across roughly 20 PCR cycles. Isolated mRNA underwent amplification by in vitro transcription. TCRdb independently ran MiXCR on the reads; one entry per CDR3 protein. The sample gives approximately 42,000 distinct CDR3 sequences, around a quarter of which show up once; about 9.5% is in the top ten. The V gene lost 0 bases and the J gene lost 0 bases, with 8 bases spanning the gap. CDR3 length: 15 amino acids.

The chain joins TRBV12-3 or TRBV12-4 to TRBJ1-2; D not certain. This specimen consisted of PBMCs, obtained after low-dose radiotherapy plus immunotherapy. This receptor was identified in a male donor with prostate cancer. Written as DNA, the CDR3 is TGTGCCAGCAGTTTAGCTGCAGTAGCTAACTATGGCTACACCTTC. Encoded protein: CASSLAAVANYGYTF.